These T cell receptor beta chains were read from a single sample in a study of cytomegalovirus exposure and HLA in healthy donors. Profiled with immunoSEQ multiplex PCR; TCRdb holds only in-frame clones, not every one. The profile shows over 100,000 clones, about 80% of them singletons. Sequencing used PBMCs. All receptors come from a woman between 35 and 50 years old in good health and CMV-seropositive. CDR3s leave out the opening cysteine and the closing phenylalanine or tryptophan. The size entry is marked missing in some rows and otherwise reads once, few, many or a size class.

TRBV5-1,TRBJ2-5,NA,ASSLGRETQY
TRBV5-8,TRBJ1-1,NA,ASRWGGPATEAF
TRBV7-2,TRBJ2-5,NA,ASSLGAGGPSETQY
TRBV19,TRBJ1-1,few,ASSPSTGSSEAF
TRBV2,TRBJ1-6,NA,ASSVTGGNSPLH
TRBV7-8,TRBJ2-2,NA,ASAPATSGGPENTGELF
TRBV14,TRBJ1-2,NA,ASSQDPGLNYGYT
TRBV30,TRBJ2-2,NA,ACNQDRGSTGELF
TRBV27,TRBJ1-2,NA,ASGRQGATYGYT
TRBV5-1,TRBJ2-4,NA,ASSPLWRKGNIQY
TRBV5-1,TRBJ1-1,NA,ASSLTVFSTEAF
TRBV10-3,TRBJ2-4,NA,AISESQGQGHIQY
TRBV6-5,TRBJ1-4,NA,ASSPRRDRGEKLF
TRBV9,TRBJ1-5,NA,ASSTNHRDQPQH
TRBV7-9,TRBJ1-2,NA,ASSPPGGGYT